The source of this T cell receptor (beta chain) is a study of response to subunit inactivated influenza vaccine (dated by TCRdb to between 2018 and 2020). Describing the broader study: Deep quantitative T cell receptor repertoire profiling was used in the study to track responses to a trivalent subunit inactivated influenza vaccine. The research as a whole found: According to the authors, only a limited number of new T cells may be recruited by each seasonal influenza vaccination.

The library was prepared using RT-PCR. The data were produced on an Illumina HiSeq 2500. TCRdb applied fastp at Q25 and MiXCR to the public reads, then kept only in-frame beta chains. Identical CDR3 proteins give one entry, which carries the most common genes and DNA. Counted in this sample were about 170,000 distinct CDR3 sequences; less than 15% of them appeared once. The leading ten clones occupy about 29% of the sample. CDR1 and CDR2 were assigned from the germline V gene (reference sequence) as MNHEY and SMNVEV. V lost 5 bases and J lost 3 bases; the stretch between them is 11 bases long. From cysteine to phenylalanine, the CDR3 is 13 amino acids long. Only the CDR3 part of the read is kept: 39 bases, read in frame from the first base. To note about this clonotype: What antigen it recognizes has not been identified. The sample holds no much larger clone one base away, and base qualities are not on file.

This sample also belongs to another study, concerning T cells expressing NK-cell markers. Looking at the second paper: TCR beta cDNA libraries were made by 5'RACE template switching that added a universal primer site and unique molecular identifiers. Three sorted T-cell subsets (CD3+CD56+NKG2C+, CD3+CD56+NKG2C- and CD3+CD56-NKG2C+) from 7 to 9 donors had their TCR beta-chain repertoires profiled. Of the eight sequenced donors, seven were found to be HCMV-seropositive and one was found to be HCMV-seronegative. In several experiments an anti-gammadeltaTCR antibody was added to restrict sorting to alphabetaTCR-expressing T cells. In about 6 donors, the dominant CD3+CD56+NKG2C+ clonotypes were found to rank among the top 10 CD8+ clonotypes and to make up about 1.0-7.0% of CD8+ T cells. Those dominant clonotypes were again the most abundant among CD3+CD56-NKG2C+ cells in a handful of donors, at roughly 25-65%. It remained unclear whether the expanded NKG2C-expressing T cell clones were specific for HCMV antigens. All eight donors whose samples were sequenced were randomly selected healthy volunteers, three of them men and five women. A commercial ELISA kit detecting HCMV-specific IgG in serum was used to determine HCMV serostatus. Ficoll density gradient centrifugation was used to isolate peripheral blood mononuclear cells from blood. CD4+ and CD8+ T cells were isolated from PBMC by magnetic immunoseparation with Miltenyi isolation kits. cDNA synthesis was primed from the TCR beta constant segment, followed by two successive PCR amplification steps. The libraries were sequenced on Illumina HiSeq 2000/2500, MiSeq or NextSeq, producing 2 x 150 bp reads. MIGEC was used to demultiplex reads and group the reads by UMI, and MiTCR was used to assemble and quantify clonotypes. To exclude erroneous sequences, any TCR cDNA sequence not supported by at least two reads was discarded. The tcR package was used for downstream repertoire analysis, and clonotypes were matched between fractions using CDR3 nucleotide sequence together with V segment. Antigen specificity was annotated against VDJdb with VDJmatch, allowing one amino acid substitution in CDR3.

This receptor was identified in a man aged 45-65 years who received an inactivated influenza vaccine. Donor details come from another sample of the same person, matched by shared clones. The V and J segments used are TRBV27 and TRBJ2-7, with TRBD1 as a weak D call on 6 bases. The material was CD8+ T cells sorted from PBMCs, obtained roughly 12 days after vaccination. CDR3 region: CASSLGTYYEQYF. The DNA sequence is TGTGCCAGCAGTCTCGGGACATACTACGAGCAGTACTTC.